Shown below are 13 T cell receptor beta chains from a single sample sequenced in a study of CD8+ T cells in alopecia areata. Documented treatment: oral pan-JAK inhibitor, 5-10 mg twice daily. From alopecia areata patients, lesional scalp punch biopsies and peripheral blood were collected. Sequencing templates came from extracted RNA that was reverse transcribed into cDNA. Here immunoSEQ multiplex PCR was the method, and the copy in TCRdb shows in-frame clones only, minus some. The sample has several thousand clones; 63% are singletons. Sequences were derived from skin, sampled between weeks 30 and 35, from a patient treated with tofacitinib. These receptors were collected from a human donor with alopecia areata.

Details on this clone: A read error may produce the germline difference seen at one junction end. The rearrangement joins TRBV30 to TRBJ1-3; D not resolved. Germline loops: CDR1 GTSNPN, CDR2 SVGIG (reference sequence). The CDR3 spans 13 residues. In DNA, the CDR3 is TGTGCCTGGAAGACGGGCTCTGGAAGCACCATATATTTT. It codes for CAWKTGSGSTIYF. The full variable domain, completed using reference TRBV30 and TRBJ1-3, is SQTIHQWPATLVQPVGSPLSLECTVEGTSNPNLYWYRQAAGRGLQLLFYSVGIGQISSEVPQNLSASRPQDRQFILSSKKLLLSDSGFYLCAWKTGSGSTIYFGEGSWLTVV.

The rearrangement links TRBV29-1 to TRBJ1-4; D not resolved. The CDR3 consists of 13 residues. From germline, CDR1 is SQVTM and CDR2 ANQGSEA. Between the trimmed V and J ends, which lost 4 bases and 4 bases, there was a span of 10 bases. The CDR3 DNA sequence: TGCAGCGTTGCCGTAAATTATAATGAAAAACTGTTTTTT. Residues: CSVAVNYNEKLFF.

The chain couples TRBV27 to TRBJ2-7; 8 bases line up with TRBD1. Germline-derived CDR1 and CDR2 are MNHEY and SMNVEV (reference sequence). J was trimmed by 5 bases and V by 3 bases; bases with no gene match: 9. The CDR3 has 15 amino acids. DNA of the CDR3: TGTGCCAGCAGTTTCGCGCCAGGGGGCCCCCACGAGCAGTACTTC. This sequence encodes CASSFAPGGPHEQYF.

J is TRBJ2-5 and V is TRBV6-1; 16 nucleotides line up with TRBD2. The CDR3 consists of 18 residues. From germline, CDR1 is MNHNS and CDR2 SASEGT. Trimming cost V 4 bases and J 4 bases; bases outside gene matches: 9. CDR3: CASSAPGTSGGAGETQYF. CDR3 sequence (DNA): TGTGCCAGCAGTGCCCCGGGGACTAGCGGGGGGGCGGGAGAGACCCAGTACTTC.

This clone was observed a few times. Here the CDR3 reads CASSTMTANTGELFF. For the CDR3, the DNA is TGTGCCAGTAGTACGATGACAGCCAACACCGGGGAGCTGTTTTTT. The rearrangement joins TRBV19 to TRBJ2-2, with a possible D match to TRBD1 (5 bases). The CDR3 runs 15 residues. V was pared by 4 bases and J by 2 bases, with 11 bases between. Germline lookup yields CDR1 LNHDA and CDR2 SQIVND (reference sequence).

The chain joins TRBV4-2 to TRBJ2-3; unclear D gene. This CDR3 region has 14 residues. The V and J ends lost 0 bases and 8 bases respectively, with 12 bases between them. CDR1 and CDR2 (germline): LGHNA, YNFKEQ. CDR3 DNA sequence: TGTGCCAGCAGCCAAGATAGGGCTTCGGGTACGCAGTATTTT. The encoded protein is CASSQDRASGTQYF.

The gene calls are TRBV5-6 and TRBJ2-5; 15 nucleotides line up with TRBD2. The assigned J gene may be wrong: the sequence end matches TRBJ2-7 better. From germline, CDR1 is SGHDT and CDR2 YYEEEE. The CDR3 spans 17 residues. The CDR3 protein is CASSFPGLAGGSYEQYF. DNA of the CDR3: TGTGCCAGCAGCTTCCCGGGACTAGCGGGGGGATCCTACGAGCAGTACTTC.

The genes are TRBV6-5 and TRBJ2-1; possibly TRBD2 for D (6 bases). The CDR3 totals 15 residues. Germline CDR1 is MNHEY and CDR2 is SVGAGI. V gave up 2 bases and J gave up 8 bases, with 16 bases separating them. The CDR3 reads CASSYRRGRDHEQFF. CDR3 nucleotide sequence: TGTGCCAGCAGTTACCGGCGGGGCAGGGATCATGAGCAGTTCTTC.

This clone was counted once. The rearrangement uses TRBV7-9 and TRBJ2-7, with D unclear. The length of the CDR3 is 13 residues. The V end was cut by 1 base, the J end by 2 bases, with 6 bases between. CDR1 is SEHNR, CDR2 FQNEAQ, per germline (reference sequence). This chain's CDR3 is CASSLGSPYEQYF. The CDR3 DNA reads as TGTGCCAGCAGCTTAGGGTCCCCCTACGAGCAGTACTTC.

V gene TRBV6-5 combines with J gene TRBJ2-7, with TRBD2 matching 8 bases. Trimming at V came to 6 bases and at J to 1 base, leaving 5 bases not matched to a gene. The CDR3 is 14 residues long. The germline gives CDR1 MNHEY, CDR2 SVGAGI. The CDR3 sequence: CASSRSGGSYEQYF. The CDR3 DNA follows: TGTGCCAGCAGCCGGTCGGGAGGGTCCTACGAGCAGTACTTC.

This chain links TRBV7-6 with TRBJ1-5; D remains ambiguous. Between the trimmed V and J ends, which lost 2 bases and 4 bases, there was a span of 21 bases. Germline V gene sequence: CDR1 SGHVS, CDR2 FNYEAQ. The CDR3 is made up of 18 amino acids. CDR3 region: CASSLSSEYTYFNQPQHF. The CDR3 region has the DNA TGTGCCAGCAGCTTATCTTCGGAGTACACCTATTTTAATCAGCCCCAGCATTTT. Full variable domain (rest looked up from reference TRBV7-6 and TRBJ1-5): GAGVSQSPRYKVTKRGQDVALRCDPISGHVSLYWYRQALGQGPEFLTYFNYEAQQDKSGLPNDRFSAERPEGSISTLTIQRTEQRDSAMYRCASSLSSEYTYFNQPQHFGDGTRLSIL.

The genes are TRBV6-1 and TRBJ1-1, with TRBD1 as a possible D gene (5 bases). This CDR3 is built from 15 residues. CDR1 is MNHNS, CDR2 SASEGT, per germline. Between the trimmed V and J ends, which lost 3 bases and 4 bases, there was a span of 15 bases. CDR3 in amino acids: CASSELKGGGTEAFF. CDR3 DNA: TGTGCCAGCAGTGAGTTGAAGGGCGGGGGCACTGAAGCTTTCTTT.

This chain links TRBV5-1 with TRBJ1-4; TRBD1 matches 7 bases. The CDR3 is made up of 14 amino acids. The germline V gene encodes CDR1 SGHRS and CDR2 YFSETQ. The J segment lost 10 bases and the V segment lost 0 bases, leaving 6 bases of the junction unmatched. CDR3 sequence: CASSLGQGKGKLFF. CDR3 bases: TGCGCCAGCAGCTTGGGACAGGGAAAAGGAAAACTGTTTTTT.